This TCR beta chain derives from a study of CD8+CD57+ T cells in acquired aplastic anemia. Study outcomes and limitations: No significant difference in CD8+ Simpson's diversity was found between patients and controls.

It was genomic DNA that served as the template for profiling TCR beta VDJ and CDR3. TCRdb redid the calling of the reads with MiXCR, one entry per CDR3 protein. The table includes about 160,000 distinct CDR3 sequences, over 70% detected once. This clonotype was picked up a small number of times. Its antigen remains unknown. For sequencing, patients were chosen who had shown expansion of CD8+CD57+ cells by flow cytometry. The sequence was obtained from a human donor with aplastic anemia. Sequencing was performed on sorted CD4+, CD8+, or CD8+CD57+ T cells (not recorded which) from PBMCs.

The CDR3 DNA is TGTGCCAACAAAGCGGGAGACCACTACGAGCAGTACTTC. It yields the protein CANKAGDHYEQYF. The rearrangement links TRBV10-3 to TRBJ2-7; 8 positions agree with TRBD2. J gave up 3 bases and V 10 bases, and 8 bases lay outside the gene matches. Germline values: CDR1 ENHRY, CDR2 SYGVKD. CDR3 length: 13 amino acids.